This T cell receptor (beta chain) emerged from a study of T cell responses to AZD1222 COVID-19 vaccine. Libraries were prepared by immunoSEQ multiplex PCR; TCRdb keeps only in-frame clonotypes and omits some of them. The repertoire consists of about 90,000 clones, with approximately 91% occurring once and the leading ten covering around 5.8%. Findings and limits, study-wide: Unmutated variant regions reportedly attract nearly half of all spike-specific TCRs.

As regards this clone: Its antigen is undetermined.

The CDR3 length is 14 residues. Germline trimming cut 6 bases from V and 3 bases from J; bases unmatched to any gene: 8. Germline CDR1 and CDR2: MNHEY and SVGAGI. This specimen consisted of peripheral blood, obtained on day 0 of AZD1222 vaccination. The sequence was collected from an adult in good health. The rearrangement joins TRBV6-5 to TRBJ2-7; 7 bases fit TRBD2. The DNA for the CDR3 is TGTGCCAGCAGGTCCGGGACTACTTTCTACGAGCAGTACTTC. It yields the protein CASRSGTTFYEQYF.